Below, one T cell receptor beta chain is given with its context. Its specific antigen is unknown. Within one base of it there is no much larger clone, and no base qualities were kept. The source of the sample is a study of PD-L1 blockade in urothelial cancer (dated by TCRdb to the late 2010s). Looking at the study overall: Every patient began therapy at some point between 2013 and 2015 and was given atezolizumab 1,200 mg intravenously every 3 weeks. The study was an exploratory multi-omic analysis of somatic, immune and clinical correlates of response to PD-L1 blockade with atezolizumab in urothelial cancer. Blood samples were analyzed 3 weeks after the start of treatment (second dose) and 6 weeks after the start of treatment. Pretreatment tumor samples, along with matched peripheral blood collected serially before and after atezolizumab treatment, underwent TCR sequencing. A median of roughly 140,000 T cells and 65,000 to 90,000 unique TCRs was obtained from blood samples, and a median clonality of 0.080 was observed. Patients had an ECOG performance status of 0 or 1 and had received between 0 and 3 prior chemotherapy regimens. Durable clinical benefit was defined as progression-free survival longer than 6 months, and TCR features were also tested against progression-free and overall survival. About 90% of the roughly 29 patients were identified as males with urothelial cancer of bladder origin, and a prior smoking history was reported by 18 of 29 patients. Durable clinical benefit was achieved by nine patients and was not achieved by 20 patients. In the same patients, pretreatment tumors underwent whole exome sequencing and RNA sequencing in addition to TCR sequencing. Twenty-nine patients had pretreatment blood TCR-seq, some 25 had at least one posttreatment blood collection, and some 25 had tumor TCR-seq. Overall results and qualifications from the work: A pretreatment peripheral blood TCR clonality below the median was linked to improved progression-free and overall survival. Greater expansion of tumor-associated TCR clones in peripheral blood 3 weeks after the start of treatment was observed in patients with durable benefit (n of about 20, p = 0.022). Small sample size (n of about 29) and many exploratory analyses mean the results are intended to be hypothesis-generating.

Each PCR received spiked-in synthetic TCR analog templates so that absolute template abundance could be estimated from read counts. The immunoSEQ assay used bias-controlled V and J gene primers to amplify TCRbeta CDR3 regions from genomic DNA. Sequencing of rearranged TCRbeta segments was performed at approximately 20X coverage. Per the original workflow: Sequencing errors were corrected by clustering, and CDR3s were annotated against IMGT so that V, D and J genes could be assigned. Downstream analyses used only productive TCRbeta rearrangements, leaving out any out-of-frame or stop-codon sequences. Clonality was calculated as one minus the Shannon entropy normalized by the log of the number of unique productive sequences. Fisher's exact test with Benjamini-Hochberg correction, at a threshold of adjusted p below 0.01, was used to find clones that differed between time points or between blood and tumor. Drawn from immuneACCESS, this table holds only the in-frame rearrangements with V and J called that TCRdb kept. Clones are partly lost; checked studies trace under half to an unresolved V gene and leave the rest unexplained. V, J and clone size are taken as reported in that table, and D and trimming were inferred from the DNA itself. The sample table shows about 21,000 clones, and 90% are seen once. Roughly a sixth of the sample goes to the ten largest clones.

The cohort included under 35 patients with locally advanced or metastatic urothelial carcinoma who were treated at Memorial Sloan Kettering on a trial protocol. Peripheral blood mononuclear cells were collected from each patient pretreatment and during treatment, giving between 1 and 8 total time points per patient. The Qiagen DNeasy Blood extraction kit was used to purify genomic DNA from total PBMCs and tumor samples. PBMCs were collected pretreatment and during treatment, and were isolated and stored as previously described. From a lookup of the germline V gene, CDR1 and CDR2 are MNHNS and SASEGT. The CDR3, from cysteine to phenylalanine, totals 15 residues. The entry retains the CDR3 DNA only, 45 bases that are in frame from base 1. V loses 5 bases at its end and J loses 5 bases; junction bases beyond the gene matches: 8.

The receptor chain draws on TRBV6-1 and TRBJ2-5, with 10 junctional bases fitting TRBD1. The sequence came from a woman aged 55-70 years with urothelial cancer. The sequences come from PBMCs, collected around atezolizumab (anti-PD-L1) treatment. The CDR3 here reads CASSPTGQGWETQYF. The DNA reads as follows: TGTGCCAGCAGTCCCACGGGACAGGGGTGGGAGACCCAGTACTTC.